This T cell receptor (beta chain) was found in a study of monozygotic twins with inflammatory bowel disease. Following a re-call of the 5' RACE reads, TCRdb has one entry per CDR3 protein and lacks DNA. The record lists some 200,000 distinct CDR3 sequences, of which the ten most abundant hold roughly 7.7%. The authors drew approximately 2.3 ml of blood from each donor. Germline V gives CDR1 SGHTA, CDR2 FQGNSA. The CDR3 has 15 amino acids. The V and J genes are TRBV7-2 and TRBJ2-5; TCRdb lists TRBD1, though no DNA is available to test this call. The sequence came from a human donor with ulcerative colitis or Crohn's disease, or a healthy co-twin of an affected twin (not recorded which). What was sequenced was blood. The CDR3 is CASSLARGPQETQYF.